This T cell receptor (beta chain) was recorded in a study of T cell repertoires in cytomegalovirus infection. In the study overall: Both CMV infection and a matching HLA type were indicated by public TCR beta signatures. Broader study findings: People with CMV and the relevant HLA were identified by cumulative public TCR beta family frequency. Dominating the ex vivo response were HLA-C-restricted CMV-specific TCR beta clonotypes.

In regard to this clonotype: As yet, its antigen is unknown.

This CDR3 region has 19 residues. After removal of 4 bases from V and 7 bases from J, the junction contained 20 bases not matched to a gene. Looked up from germline, CDR1 is MNHEY and CDR2 is SVGEGT. Via MiXCR, TCRdb re-called the reads, giving one row per CDR3 protein. The sample consists of about 150,000 distinct CDR3 sequences, 17% of them appearing once. This TCR derives from a human donor in good health (CMV status not recorded). Some clones in this sample may be carry-over from other donors' samples. This rearrangement joins TRBV6-2 or TRBV6-3 to TRBJ2-1; 9 positions agree with TRBD2. Input material: CD8+ T cells from PBMCs. The CDR3 sequence is CASSSPINSGRALWNEQFF. As DNA, the CDR3 is TGTGCCAGCAGTTCCCCGATTAATAGCGGGAGAGCCCTTTGGAATGAGCAGTTCTTC.